This TCR beta chain was retrieved from a study of response to subunit inactivated influenza vaccine listed by TCRdb under 2018. For context, the study as a whole: The study used deep quantitative T cell receptor repertoire profiling to track responses to a trivalent subunit inactivated influenza vaccine.

Overall study results and their limits: The authors proposed that each seasonal influenza vaccination may bring in only a limited number of new T cells.

The library was obtained by RT-PCR. Data came from an Illumina HiSeq 2500. TCRdb cleaned the public reads at Q25 with fastp, built clones with MiXCR and kept in-frame beta chains. Every CDR3 protein is listed once, alongside the most common genes and DNA of its rows. This sample holds 700,000 to 900,000 distinct CDR3 sequences; about 20% were observed only once. The ten largest clonotypes hold about 9.4% of the sample. Notes on this clonotype: No cognate antigen has been identified for it. Base qualities are not at hand, and no much larger clone is one base apart.

The receptor was isolated from a man aged 45 to 65 who received an inactivated influenza vaccine. Donor details come from another sample of the same person, matched by shared clones. Sequencing used PBMCs from blood, obtained roughly 5 days after vaccination.

The DNA is TGTGCCAACCCGGACATTCTGGAAGAGACCCAGTACTTC. This encodes CANPDILEETQYF. Here the chain combines TRBV21-1 and TRBJ2-5; whether TRBD1, the table's D call, matches the DNA was not checked. TRBV21-1 is flagged as a pseudogene. The CDR3 contains 13 residues, cysteine and phenylalanine counted. The kept DNA is CDR3 alone, 39 bases in frame from the first base.